The next 20 T cell receptor beta chains were all read from a single sample in a study of blood T cells in healthy people across ages. Then a second PCR, running roughly 7 to 11 cycles, was carried out with a sample-barcoded 5' primer and a J-beta primer mix. TCRdb re-called the 5' RACE reads through MiXCR, storing one row per CDR3 protein. Of about 1.8 million distinct CDR3 sequences listed, roughly 49% are singletons. The specimen was blood. These receptors were obtained from a woman aged 40 to 50 in good health.

The rearrangement links TRBV7-8 to TRBJ2-6, with D possibly being TRBD2 (6 bases). CDR1 SGHVS and CDR2 FQNEAQ come from the germline V gene. Trimming removed 1 base at V and 0 bases at J, with 13 bases between. The CDR3 has 18 amino acids. CDR3 DNA: TGTGCCAGCAGCTTAGACGGGGGAGCCATCTCTGGGGCCAACGTCCTGACTTTC. Translated: CASSLDGGAISGANVLTF.

About this clonotype itself: Its ends do not fully match the called genes, so a read error is possible. The gene calls are TRBV7-2 and TRBJ2-1; 12 positions agree with TRBD2. Per germline, CDR1 SGHTA and CDR2 FQGNSA. This CDR3 has 15 residues. CDR3 in amino acids: CAGSPTSGGYNEQFF. The CDR3 DNA is TGTGCCGGCAGCCCGACTAGCGGGGGCTACAATGAGCAGTTCTTC. The full variable domain, rest sourced from reference TRBV7-2 and TRBJ2-1, is GAGVSQSPSNKVTEKGKDVELRCDPISGHTALYWYRQSLGQGLEFLIYFQGNSAPDKSGLPSDRFSAERTGGSVSTLTIQRTQQEDSAVYLCAGSPTSGGYNEQFFGPGTRLTVL.

The chain joins TRBV7-9 to TRBJ2-1, with TRBD1 matching over 9 bases. This CDR3 has 14 amino acids. The V segment lost 8 bases and the J segment 0 bases; nucleotides outside the gene matches: 2. Germline V lookup: CDR1 SEHNR, CDR2 FQNEAQ (reference sequence). The CDR3 sequence: CASEQGASYNEQFF. In DNA form, the CDR3 reads TGTGCCAGCGAACAGGGGGCCTCCTACAATGAGCAGTTCTTC.

V gene TRBV7-2 combines with J gene TRBJ2-7; 7 bases are a match to TRBD2. The CDR3 spans 15 residues. V shed 5 bases and J 3 bases; nucleotides not matched to a gene: 10. Germline lookup yields CDR1 SGHTA and CDR2 FQGNSA. Written as DNA, the CDR3 is TGTGCCAGCAGCCTCGAGCGGGGTGCCCTCTACGAGCAGTACTTC. Translating gives CASSLERGALYEQYF. Based on the CDR3 plus reference TRBV7-2 and TRBJ2-7, the full variable domain is GAGVSQSPSNKVTEKGKDVELRCDPISGHTALYWYRQSLGQGLEFLIYFQGNSAPDKSGLPSDRFSAERTGGSVSTLTIQRTQQEDSAVYLCASSLERGALYEQYFGPGTRLTVT.

The genes are TRBV12-3 or TRBV12-4 and TRBJ2-3, with a tentative D call TRBD2 (5 bases). This CDR3 has 17 amino acids. V dropped 6 bases and J dropped 4 bases, with 23 bases sitting between them. The CDR3 spells CASSSWVGSDTADTQYF. The CDR3 DNA follows: TGTGCCAGCAGCTCCTGGGTGGGGAGCGACACCGCAGATACGCAGTATTTT.

In this sample, this clonotype turned up once. V and J are TRBV6-5 and TRBJ1-2; no firm D call. Germline-derived CDR1 and CDR2 are MNHEY and SVGAGI. The CDR3 spans 13 residues. V was clipped by 2 bases and J by 7 bases, with 11 bases between them. This chain's CDR3 is CASSYEGNRGYTF. CDR3 nucleotides: TGTGCCAGCAGTTACGAGGGCAATCGTGGCTACACCTTC.

V usage is TRBV5-6 and J usage is TRBJ2-5, with a weak D call TRBD1 (5 bases). The ends were cut back, 0 bases at V and 13 bases at J, with 28 bases in the middle. CDR1 and CDR2 (germline): SGHDT, YYEEEE. This CDR3 contains 17 residues. Written as DNA, the CDR3 is TGTGCCAGCAGCTTGGTGGACAAAGGAATTATCTCCTACGAGCTGTACTTC. Translating gives CASSLVDKGIISYELYF.

The V gene is TRBV7-9, the J gene TRBJ2-1; D might be TRBD1 or TRBD2, each matching 5 bases. Deletions cut 6 bases from V and 9 bases from J, with 12 bases between. Germline V lookup: CDR1 SEHNR, CDR2 FQNEAQ (reference sequence). The length of the CDR3 is 12 residues. The CDR3 loop is CASRIEGLEQFF. For the CDR3, the DNA is TGTGCCAGCAGGATAGAGGGGCTTGAGCAGTTCTTC.

The CDR3: CASSYGSWGYEQYF. The CDR3 bases are TGTGCCAGCAGTTATGGTAGCTGGGGGTACGAGCAGTACTTC. The chain carries TRBV6-5 and TRBJ2-7; D is possibly TRBD1 or TRBD2 (5 bases each). CDR1 is MNHEY and CDR2 is SVGAGI in the germline V gene. CDR3 length equals 14 residues. Trimming pared 3 bases from V and 4 bases from J, leaving 13 bases between.

The chain links TRBV12-3 or TRBV12-4 to TRBJ2-3; D ambiguous. Between the trimmed V and J ends, which lost 9 bases and 2 bases, there was a span of 12 bases. The CDR3 is 13 amino acids. The CDR3 nucleotides read TGTGCCAGTGCGGACCCCTTCACAGATACGCAGTATTTT. Amino acid sequence: CASADPFTDTQYF.

The V gene is TRBV20-1, the J gene TRBJ1-6; 8 bases align to TRBD1. The germline V gene encodes CDR1 DFQATT and CDR2 SNEGSKA (reference sequence). This CDR3 is built from 15 residues. The trim removed 3 bases at V and 4 bases at J, leaving 5 bases unmatched. The CDR3 DNA follows: TGCAGTGCTAGGGGGGGGACAGGTTATAATTCACCCCTCCACTTT. It yields the protein CSARGGTGYNSPLHF.

This clonotype was observed a few times. J is TRBJ2-3 and V is TRBV7-9; 9 bases fit TRBD2. The J segment lost 6 bases and the V segment lost 3 bases, leaving 10 bases of the junction unmatched. The germline V gene has CDR1 SEHNR and CDR2 FQNEAQ (reference sequence). The CDR3 is 16 amino acids. The CDR3 region is CASSFAGTSFPDTQYF. The CDR3 nucleotides are TGTGCCAGCAGCTTCGCCGGGACTAGCTTTCCCGATACGCAGTATTTT.

The rearrangement links TRBV7-8 to TRBJ2-1; 11 bases align to TRBD2. Germline lookup yields CDR1 SGHVS and CDR2 FQNEAQ. V was clipped by 6 bases and J by 3 bases; unmatched bases: 10. This CDR3 has 17 amino acids. CDR3 sequence: CASRRAGLAEVYNEQFF. In nucleotides, the CDR3 is TGTGCCAGCAGGCGAGCGGGACTAGCGGAAGTCTACAATGAGCAGTTCTTC.

The chain couples TRBV12-3 or TRBV12-4 to TRBJ1-5; D is unclear. V was pared by 8 bases and J by 2 bases, with 13 bases between. CDR3 length: 14 amino acids. The CDR3 nucleotides read TGTGCCAGCGGCCGGCGGAATGGCAATCAGCCCCAGCATTTT. Its translation: CASGRRNGNQPQHF.

There are a few counts of this clonotype. V is TRBV7-2 and J is TRBJ2-7; D is perhaps TRBD1 (6 bases). Germline CDR1 reads SGHTA; CDR2 reads FQGNSA. Trimming took off 5 bases at V and 0 bases at J, with 23 bases between the two ends. CDR3 length: 18 residues. CDR3 amino acids: CASSITLPGQPSSYEQYF. The CDR3 nucleotides read TGTGCCAGCAGCATCACTCTCCCCGGACAGCCGAGCTCCTACGAGCAGTACTTC.

This clonotype was seen ten or more times. The chain carries TRBV5-1 and TRBJ2-1; no firm D call. This CDR3 spans 15 amino acids. Trimming took 1 base from V and 0 from J, leaving 8 bases between them. Germline loops: CDR1 SGHRS, CDR2 YFSETQ. The CDR3 loop reads CASSLTRSSYNEQFF. The CDR3 nucleotides read TGCGCCAGCAGCTTGACCCGGAGCTCCTACAATGAGCAGTTCTTC.

In its sample, this clonotype was seen many times. The V call is TRBV12-3 or TRBV12-4, the J call TRBJ2-1; D is unclear. Deletions cut 6 bases from V and 5 bases from J, with 11 bases between. The CDR3 is 13 residues long. CDR3 protein: CASSPGRNNEQFF. In DNA, the CDR3 is TGTGCCAGCAGCCCCGGACGAAACAATGAGCAGTTCTTC.

The chain has TRBV7-9 and TRBJ1-2; 7 bases are a match to TRBD1. The CDR3 is 15 residues long. The germline CDR1 and CDR2 sequences are SEHNR and FQNEAQ (reference sequence). Trimming at V came to 5 bases and at J to 7 bases, leaving 13 bases not matched to a gene. The CDR3 here is CASSLQQGRLCGYTF. The CDR3, as DNA: TGTGCCAGCAGCCTCCAACAGGGGCGGTTGTGTGGCTACACCTTC.

V and J are TRBV7-2 and TRBJ2-3, with D maybe TRBD2 (5 bases). The V and J ends lost 0 bases and 2 bases respectively, with 12 bases between them. CDR3 length: 16 residues. Germline-derived CDR1 and CDR2 are SGHTA and FQGNSA. CDR3 bases: TGTGCCAGCAGCTTAGCCGACTACCCTTACACAGATACGCAGTATTTT. This translates into CASSLADYPYTDTQYF. Looking up the rest from reference TRBV7-2 and TRBJ2-3 gives the full variable domain: GAGVSQSPSNKVTEKGKDVELRCDPISGHTALYWYRQSLGQGLEFLIYFQGNSAPDKSGLPSDRFSAERTGGSVSTLTIQRTQQEDSAVYLCASSLADYPYTDTQYFGPGTRLTVL.

The chain carries TRBV29-1 and TRBJ1-1; maybe TRBD1 (5 bases). Germline assignment: CDR1 SQVTM and CDR2 ANQGSEA. This CDR3 has 13 amino acids. V lost 4 bases and J 0 bases, leaving 9 bases between the germline ends. CDR3 sequence: CSVVRGMNTEAFF. DNA of the CDR3: TGCAGCGTTGTTAGGGGAATGAACACTGAAGCTTTCTTT.